This entry lists 19 T cell receptor beta chains sequenced from one sample in a study of PD-1 blockade in classical Hodgkin lymphoma. Profiled with immunoSEQ multiplex PCR; TCRdb holds only in-frame clones, not every one. The repertoire holds more than 7,500 clones, with about 70% as singletons. All patients relapsed after autologous stem cell transplantation, and brentuximab vedotin exposure varied. Magnetic negative selection served to purify CD4+ T cells out of PBMCs that had been thawed. The specimen comprised CD4+ T cells from blood, sampled at baseline. The receptor set was obtained from a human donor with classical Hodgkin lymphoma.

This clone was picked up a small number of times. V usage is TRBV9 and J usage is TRBJ1-3; 9 bases match TRBD1. V shed 2 bases and J 0 bases; nucleotides not matched to a gene: 9. There are 18 residues in the CDR3. Germline V gives CDR1 SGDLS, CDR2 YYNGEE. CDR3: CASSVTTTGGVSGNTIYF. CDR3 DNA sequence: TGTGCCAGCAGCGTTACCACGACAGGGGGAGTCTCTGGAAACACCATATATTTT.

V is TRBV7-3 and J is TRBJ1-1, with D tentatively TRBD1 (6 bases). This CDR3 has 13 amino acids. From germline, CDR1 is SGHTA and CDR2 FQGTGA. V gave up 5 bases and J gave up 5 bases, with 12 bases separating them. The CDR3 region is CASSPNRETEAFF. CDR3 sequence (DNA): TGTGCCAGCAGCCCAAACAGGGAGACTGAAGCTTTCTTT.

This chain connects TRBV19 to TRBJ1-1; a weak D match, TRBD1 (5 bases). Germline CDR1 LNHDA, CDR2 SQIVND (reference sequence). This CDR3 has 13 amino acids. Between the trimmed V and J ends, which lost 8 bases and 5 bases, there was a span of 15 bases. This CDR3 is CASGTARRTEAFF. CDR3 nucleotide sequence: TGTGCCAGTGGGACCGCCCGTAGGACTGAAGCTTTCTTT.

The V gene is TRBV19, the J gene TRBJ2-7; 9 bases line up with TRBD1. The J segment lost 2 bases and the V segment lost 5 bases, leaving 4 bases of the junction unmatched. Germline CDR1 reads LNHDA; CDR2 reads SQIVND (reference sequence). This CDR3 is built from 14 residues. The CDR3 protein is CASSARTGAYEQYF. The DNA for the CDR3 is TGTGCCAGTAGTGCCCGGACAGGGGCCTACGAGCAGTACTTC. The full variable domain, its missing parts supplied by reference TRBV19 and TRBJ2-7, is DGGITQSPKYLFRKEGQNVTLSCEQNLNHDAMYWYRQDPGQGLRLIYYSQIVNDFQKGDIAEGYSVSREKKESFPLTVTSAQKNPTAFYLCASSARTGAYEQYFGPGTRLTVT.

This clone was counted between two and nine times. The rearrangement joins TRBV15 to TRBJ2-7; 12 nucleotides agree with TRBD1. The CDR3 is 16 residues long. The germline CDR1 and CDR2 sequences are LNHNV and YYDKDF (reference sequence). V trimming: 0 bases; J trimming: 6 bases; junction bases outside the gene matches: 6. The CDR3 is CATSRDRDRGLVEQYF. CDR3 nucleotide sequence: TGTGCCACCAGCAGAGATCGGGACAGGGGGCTCGTCGAGCAGTACTTC.

This clone was seen only a few times. The chain carries TRBV9 and TRBJ2-3; 8 bases map to TRBD2. Losses at the gene ends were 0 bases for V and 0 bases for J; bases not matched to a gene: 6. Germline loops: CDR1 SGDLS, CDR2 YYNGEE. The CDR3 consists of 17 residues. CDR3 nucleotides: TGTGCCAGCAGCGTAGGAAGGCTAGCGGGCAGCACAGATACGCAGTATTTT. Translation: CASSVGRLAGSTDTQYF.

The chain combines TRBV7-6 with TRBJ2-3; D is possibly TRBD2 (5 bases). The germline gives CDR1 SGHVS, CDR2 FNYEAQ. The V gene lost 5 bases and the J gene lost 6 bases, with 12 bases spanning the gap. This CDR3 is 13 amino acids long. CDR3 amino acids: CASSPSGMDTQYF. In nucleotides, the CDR3 is TGTGCCAGCAGCCCCTCGGGAATGGATACGCAGTATTTT.

In this sample, this clone turned up once. This chain connects TRBV7-2 to TRBJ2-1; 11 nucleotides match TRBD2. The CDR3 consists of 18 residues. The junction had 11 bases not matched to a gene; V was cut back by 0 bases and J by 7 bases. Germline V gene sequence: CDR1 SGHTA, CDR2 FQGNSA. CDR3: CASSLAFGVAGGTNEQFF. The CDR3 DNA follows: TGTGCCAGCAGCTTAGCGTTTGGCGTAGCGGGAGGGACTAATGAGCAGTTCTTC. Complete variable domain (other parts from reference TRBV7-2 and TRBJ2-1): GAGVSQSPSNKVTEKGKDVELRCDPISGHTALYWYRQSLGQGLEFLIYFQGNSAPDKSGLPSDRFSAERTGGSVSTLTIQRTQQEDSAVYLCASSLAFGVAGGTNEQFFGPGTRLTVL.

This clone was seen a few times. This rearrangement joins TRBV5-1 to TRBJ1-5; unclear D gene. This CDR3 has 14 residues. The V gene lost 0 bases and the J gene lost 7 bases, with 11 bases spanning the gap. Germline V gene lookup returns CDR1 SGHRS and CDR2 YFSETQ. DNA for the CDR3: TGCGCCAGCAGCTTGGACGGGTTGGACCAGCCCCAGCATTTT. Translation: CASSLDGLDQPQHF. Supplemented by reference TRBV5-1 and TRBJ1-5, the full variable domain reads KAGVTQTPRYLIKTRGQQVTLSCSPISGHRSVSWYQQTPGQGLQFLFEYFSETQRNKGNFPGRFSGRQFSNSRSEMNVSTLELGDSALYLCASSLDGLDQPQHFGDGTRLSIL.

This clone was counted only a few times. This chain connects TRBV7-8 to TRBJ2-7; TRBD2 is a possible D gene (7 bases). CDR3 size: 14 residues. CDR1 and CDR2 from the germline V gene are SGHVS and FQNEAQ. V lost 5 bases to trimming and J lost 0 bases, with 11 bases between them. CDR3 amino acids: CASSPRGGSYEQYF. CDR3 in DNA: TGTGCCAGCAGCCCGAGGGGGGGCTCCTACGAGCAGTACTTC. Full variable domain (rest looked up from reference TRBV7-8 and TRBJ2-7): GAGVSQSPRYKVAKRGQDVALRCDPISGHVSLFWYQQALGQGPEFLTYFQNEAQLDKSGLPSDRFFAERPEGSVSTLKIQRTQQEDSAVYLCASSPRGGSYEQYFGPGTRLTVT.

The chain carries TRBV5-1 and TRBJ2-1; D is unresolved. The length of the CDR3 is 14 residues. CDR1 and CDR2 from the germline V gene are SGHRS and YFSETQ. The V gene lost 5 bases and the J gene lost 5 bases, with 14 bases spanning the gap. The chain's CDR3 is CASRRALENNEQFF. CDR3 bases: TGCGCCAGCAGGCGAGCCTTGGAGAACAATGAGCAGTTCTTC.

The rearrangement uses TRBV5-1 and TRBJ2-3, with 10 bases identical to TRBD2. Per germline, CDR1 SGHRS and CDR2 YFSETQ. CDR3 length: 17 amino acids. The V and J ends lost 7 bases and 3 bases, in that order; junction bases with no gene match: 14. The CDR3 nucleotides read TGCGCCAGCGCATTGACGTCTAGCGGGAGTCCAACAGATACGCAGTATTTT. Protein sequence: CASALTSSGSPTDTQYF.

The chain has TRBV28 and TRBJ1-5; 9 bases are shared with TRBD1. Germline-derived CDR1 and CDR2 are MDHEN and SYDVKM. The CDR3 sequence is 18 residues long. V was pared by 4 bases and J by 1 base, with 11 bases of the junction left unmatched. The CDR3: CASSSLDRGRLSNQPQHF. CDR3 nucleotide sequence: TGTGCCAGCAGTTCCCTAGACAGGGGGAGATTAAGCAATCAGCCCCAGCATTTT.

The V and J genes are TRBV10-2 and TRBJ2-5; perhaps TRBD1 as D (6 bases). This CDR3 has 14 amino acids. CDR1 WSHSY and CDR2 SAAADI come from the germline V gene. With 3 bases removed from V and 5 bases from J, the gap between germline ends came to 13 bases. CDR3 sequence reads: CASSDLTGQETQYF. In DNA form, the CDR3 reads TGCGCCAGCAGTGATTTAACAGGGCAGGAGACCCAGTACTTC.

CDR3 in DNA: TGCGCCAGCAGCCACAATTGGAGGGACAGGGGGGTTGCCAAAAACATTCAGTACTTC. Its protein is CASSHNWRDRGVAKNIQYF. The V and J genes are TRBV4-1 and TRBJ2-4; TRBD1 aligns across 11 bases. Germline V lookup: CDR1 MGHRA, CDR2 YSYEKL. V lost 3 bases and J lost 1; bases outside the gene matches: 11. The length of the CDR3 is 19 residues.

This sequence joins TRBV2 and TRBJ2-5, with D perhaps matching TRBD1 or TRBD2 (6 bases each). V lost 10 bases and J lost 5, with 20 bases in between. Germline loops: CDR1 SNHLY, CDR2 FYNNEI. The CDR3 length is 14 residues. CDR3 region: CATRALARGETQYF. In DNA form, the CDR3 reads TGTGCCACCCGGGCCCTAGCGAGGGGGGAGACCCAGTACTTC.

The V and J genes are TRBV7-2 and TRBJ2-1, with D unresolved. The germline V and J ends were trimmed by 1 base and 9 bases, with 19 bases remaining between them. CDR1 and CDR2 from the germline V gene are SGHTA and FQGNSA. The CDR3 is 16 residues long. The CDR3 loop reads CASSLGSSSGSSEQFF. DNA of the CDR3: TGTGCCAGCAGCTTAGGAAGTAGCAGTGGTAGCAGTGAGCAGTTCTTC. Full variable domain (rest looked up from reference TRBV7-2 and TRBJ2-1): GAGVSQSPSNKVTEKGKDVELRCDPISGHTALYWYRQSLGQGLEFLIYFQGNSAPDKSGLPSDRFSAERTGGSVSTLTIQRTQQEDSAVYLCASSLGSSSGSSEQFFGPGTRLTVL.

The V gene is TRBV9, the J gene TRBJ1-2; unclear D gene. This CDR3 is built from 14 residues. Germline V gene data show CDR1 as SGDLS and CDR2 as YYNGEE. Trimming pared 4 bases from V and 3 bases from J, leaving 13 bases between. CDR3 sequence (DNA): TGTGCCAGCAGCTCCAGGATTAGGGACTATGGCTACACCTTC. Its translation is CASSSRIRDYGYTF.

The chain couples TRBV10-2 to TRBJ2-3; 11 bases map to TRBD2. The V gene end was trimmed by 7 bases and the J gene end by 3 bases; junction bases not matched to a gene: 15. Germline V gene sequence: CDR1 WSHSY, CDR2 SAAADI. The CDR3 contains 18 residues. In DNA form, the CDR3 reads TGCGCCAGCACGTTTACTAGCGGGAGCGGGGCGGGTACAGATACGCAGTATTTT. Translated, it gives CASTFTSGSGAGTDTQYF.